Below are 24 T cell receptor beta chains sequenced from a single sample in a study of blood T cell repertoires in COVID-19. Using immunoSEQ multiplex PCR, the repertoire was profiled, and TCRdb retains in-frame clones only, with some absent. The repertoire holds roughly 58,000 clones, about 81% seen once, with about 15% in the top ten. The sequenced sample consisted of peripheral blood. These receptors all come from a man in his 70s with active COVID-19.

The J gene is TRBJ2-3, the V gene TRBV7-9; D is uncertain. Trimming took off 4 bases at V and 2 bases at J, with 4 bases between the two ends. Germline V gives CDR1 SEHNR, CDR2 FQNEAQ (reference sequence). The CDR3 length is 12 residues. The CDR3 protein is CASSSVTDTQYF. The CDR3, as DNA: TGTGCCAGCAGCTCGGTCACAGATACGCAGTATTTT.

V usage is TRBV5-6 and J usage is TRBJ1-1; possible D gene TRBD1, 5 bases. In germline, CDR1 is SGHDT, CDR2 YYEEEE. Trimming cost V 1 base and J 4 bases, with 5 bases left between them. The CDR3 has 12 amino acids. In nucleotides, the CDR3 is TGTGCCAGCAGCTTGAGGGGCACTGAAGCTTTCTTT. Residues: CASSLRGTEAFF.

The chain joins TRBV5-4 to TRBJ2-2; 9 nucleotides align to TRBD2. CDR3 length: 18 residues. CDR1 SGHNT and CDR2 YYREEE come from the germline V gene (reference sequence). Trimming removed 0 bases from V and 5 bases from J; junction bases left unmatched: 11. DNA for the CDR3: TGTGCCAGCAGCTTGGCCTCGGCGGGAGGGCCGGGAACCGGGGAGCTGTTTTTT. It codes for CASSLASAGGPGTGELFF.

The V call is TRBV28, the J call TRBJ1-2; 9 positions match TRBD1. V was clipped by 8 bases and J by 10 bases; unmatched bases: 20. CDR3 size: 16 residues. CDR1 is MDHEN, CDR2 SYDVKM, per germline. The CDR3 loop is CASLPGQGQVGRDYTF. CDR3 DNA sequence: TGTGCCAGCTTACCGGGACAGGGCCAGGTTGGTCGTGACTACACCTTC.

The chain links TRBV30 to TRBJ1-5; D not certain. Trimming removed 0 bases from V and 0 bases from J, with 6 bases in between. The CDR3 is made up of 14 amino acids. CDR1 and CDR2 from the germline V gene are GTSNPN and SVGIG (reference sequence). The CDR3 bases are TGTGCCTGGAGTGTGTCAGTTAGCAATCAGCCCCAGCATTTT. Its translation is CAWSVSVSNQPQHF.

The CDR3 region is CASSLAAAVNTGELFF. The CDR3 DNA reads as TGCGCCAGCAGCTTGGCAGCGGCGGTTAACACCGGGGAGCTGTTTTTT. The chain recombines TRBV5-1 with TRBJ2-2; D perhaps matches TRBD2 (5 bases). V was clipped by 0 bases and J by 2 bases, with 11 bases between them. CDR3 length equals 16 residues. The germline V gene encodes CDR1 SGHRS and CDR2 YFSETQ.

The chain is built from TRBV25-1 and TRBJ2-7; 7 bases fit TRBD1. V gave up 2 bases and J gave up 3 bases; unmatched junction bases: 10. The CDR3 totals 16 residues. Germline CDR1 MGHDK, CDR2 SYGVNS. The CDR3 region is CASSEDKGASVYEQYF. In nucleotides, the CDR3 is TGTGCCAGCAGTGAAGACAAGGGGGCGTCCGTCTACGAGCAGTACTTC.

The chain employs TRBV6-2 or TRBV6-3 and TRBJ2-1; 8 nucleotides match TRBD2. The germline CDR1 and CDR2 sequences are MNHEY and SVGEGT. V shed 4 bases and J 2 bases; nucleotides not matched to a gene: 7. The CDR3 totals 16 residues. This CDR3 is CASSWRAGVPYNEQFF. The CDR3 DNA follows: TGTGCCAGCAGTTGGCGAGCGGGAGTCCCCTACAATGAGCAGTTCTTC.

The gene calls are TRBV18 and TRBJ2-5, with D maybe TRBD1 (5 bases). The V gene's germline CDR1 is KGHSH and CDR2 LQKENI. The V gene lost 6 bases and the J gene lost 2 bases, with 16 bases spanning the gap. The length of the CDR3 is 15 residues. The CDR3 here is CASSRGAGNQETQYF. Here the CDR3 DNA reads TGTGCCAGCTCTCGTGGGGCAGGGAATCAAGAGACCCAGTACTTC.

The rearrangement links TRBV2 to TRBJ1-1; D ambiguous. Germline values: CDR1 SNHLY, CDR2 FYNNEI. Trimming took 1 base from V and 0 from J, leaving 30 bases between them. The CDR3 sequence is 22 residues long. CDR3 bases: TGTGCCAGCAGTGAAGACGGAGGAGAGGACCCGTTTACGGCAAACATGAACACTGAAGCTTTCTTT. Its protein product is CASSEDGGEDPFTANMNTEAFF.

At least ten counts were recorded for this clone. CDR3 protein: CASSSLAGAETQYF. In DNA form, the CDR3 reads TGTGCCAGCAGTTCACTAGCGGGAGCCGAGACCCAGTACTTC. The chain links TRBV27 to TRBJ2-5, with 11 bases identical to TRBD2. V was pared by 4 bases and J by 5 bases, with 3 bases of the junction left unmatched. The CDR3 runs 14 residues. Germline V gene data show CDR1 as MNHEY and CDR2 as SMNVEV (reference sequence).

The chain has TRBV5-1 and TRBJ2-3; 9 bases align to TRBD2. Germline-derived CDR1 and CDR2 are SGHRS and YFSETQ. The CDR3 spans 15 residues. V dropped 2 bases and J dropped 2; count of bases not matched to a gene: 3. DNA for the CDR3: TGCGCCAGCAGCTTTGGCGGGGGGGTCACAGATACGCAGTATTTT. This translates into CASSFGGGVTDTQYF.

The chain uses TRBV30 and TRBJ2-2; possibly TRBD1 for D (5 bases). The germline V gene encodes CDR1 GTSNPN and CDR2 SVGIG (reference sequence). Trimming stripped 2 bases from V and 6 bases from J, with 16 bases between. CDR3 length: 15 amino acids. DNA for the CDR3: TGTGCCTGGAGTCCCCCTTGGGGCGGCGCCGGGGAGCTGTTTTTT. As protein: CAWSPPWGGAGELFF.

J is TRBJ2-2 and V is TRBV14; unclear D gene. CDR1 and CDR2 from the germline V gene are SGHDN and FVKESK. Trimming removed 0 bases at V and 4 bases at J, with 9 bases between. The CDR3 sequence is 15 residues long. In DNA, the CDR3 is TGTGCCAGCAGCCAAGATTTCAGCGCCACCGGGGAGCTGTTTTTT. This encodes CASSQDFSATGELFF.

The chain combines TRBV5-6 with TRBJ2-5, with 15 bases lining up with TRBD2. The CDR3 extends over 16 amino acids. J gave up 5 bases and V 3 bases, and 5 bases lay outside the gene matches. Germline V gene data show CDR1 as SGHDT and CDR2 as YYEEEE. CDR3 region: CASSSGLAGGAETQYF. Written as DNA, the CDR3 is TGTGCCAGCAGCTCGGGACTAGCGGGAGGTGCCGAGACCCAGTACTTC.

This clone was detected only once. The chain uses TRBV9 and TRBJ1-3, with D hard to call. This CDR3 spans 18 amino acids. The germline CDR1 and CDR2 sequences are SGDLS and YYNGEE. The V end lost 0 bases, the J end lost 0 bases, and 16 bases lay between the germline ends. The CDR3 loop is CASSVGWRSRLSGNTIYF. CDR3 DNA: TGTGCCAGCAGCGTAGGATGGCGGAGTAGACTCTCTGGAAACACCATATATTTT.

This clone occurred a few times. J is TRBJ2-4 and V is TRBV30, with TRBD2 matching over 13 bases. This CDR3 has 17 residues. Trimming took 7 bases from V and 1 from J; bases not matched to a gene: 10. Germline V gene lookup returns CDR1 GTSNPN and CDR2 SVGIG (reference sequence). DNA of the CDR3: TGTGCCTACAAGGGACTAGCGGGATTATCGGCCAAAAACATTCAGTACTTC. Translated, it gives CAYKGLAGLSAKNIQYF.

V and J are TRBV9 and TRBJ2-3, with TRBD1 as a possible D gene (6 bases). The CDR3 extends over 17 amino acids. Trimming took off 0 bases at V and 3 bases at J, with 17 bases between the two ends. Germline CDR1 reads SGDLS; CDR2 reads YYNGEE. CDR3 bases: TGTGCCAGCAGCGTAGGAGCCGTCCGTACAGGGACAGATACGCAGTATTTT. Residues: CASSVGAVRTGTDTQYF.

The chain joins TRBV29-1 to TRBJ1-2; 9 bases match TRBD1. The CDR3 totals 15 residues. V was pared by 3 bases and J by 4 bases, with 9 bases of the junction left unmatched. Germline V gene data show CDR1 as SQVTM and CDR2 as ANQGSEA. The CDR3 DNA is TGCAGCGTTGACGGTGCCGGGACAGGGATCTATGGCTACACCTTC. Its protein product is CSVDGAGTGIYGYTF.

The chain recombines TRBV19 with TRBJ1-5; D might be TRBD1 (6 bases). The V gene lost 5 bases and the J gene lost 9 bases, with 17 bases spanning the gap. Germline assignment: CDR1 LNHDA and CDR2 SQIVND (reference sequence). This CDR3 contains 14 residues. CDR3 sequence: CASSSRQVPGPQHF. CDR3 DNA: TGTGCCAGTAGTTCCCGACAGGTCCCAGGGCCCCAGCATTTT.

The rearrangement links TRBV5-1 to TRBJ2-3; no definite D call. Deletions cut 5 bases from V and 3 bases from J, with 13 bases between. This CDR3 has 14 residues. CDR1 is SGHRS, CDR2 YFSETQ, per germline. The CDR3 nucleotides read TGCGCCAGCAGAGAGATCCCCGCGACAGATACGCAGTATTTT. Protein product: CASREIPATDTQYF.

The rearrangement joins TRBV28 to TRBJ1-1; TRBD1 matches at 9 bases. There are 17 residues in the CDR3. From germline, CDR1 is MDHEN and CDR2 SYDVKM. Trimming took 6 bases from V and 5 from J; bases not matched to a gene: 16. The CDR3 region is CASRGHRGRVIGTEAFF. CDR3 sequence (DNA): TGTGCCAGCAGGGGACACAGGGGGCGCGTAATCGGTACTGAAGCTTTCTTT.

The CDR3 sequence: CASSRPTGLGTEAFF. The CDR3, as DNA: TGTGCCAGCAGCCGACCGACAGGGCTAGGGACTGAAGCTTTCTTT. The gene calls are TRBV27 and TRBJ1-1; 7 bases match TRBD1. Germline V gene sequence: CDR1 MNHEY, CDR2 SMNVEV (reference sequence). Trimming cost V 6 bases and J 5 bases; bases outside gene matches: 12. This CDR3 comprises 15 residues.

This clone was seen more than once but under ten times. As DNA, the CDR3 is TGTGCCAGCCGGGGGGAGACGAGCTATGGCTACACCTTC. As protein: CASRGETSYGYTF. This chain links TRBV2 with TRBJ1-2; possible D gene TRBD1, 5 bases. Trimming stripped 8 bases from V and 4 bases from J, with 14 bases between. Per germline, CDR1 SNHLY and CDR2 FYNNEI. CDR3 size: 13 residues.